This TCR beta chain was captured in a study of vaccination and CD4 T cells after COVID-19. Study in general: The study collected post-vaccine samples a median around 76 days after dose two, with a range of 14 to 241. In culture, cells were exposed to overlapping spike peptides from SARS-CoV-2, HCoV-NL63, HCoV-OC43 and HCoV-229E. Overall study results and limits: Median numbers of SARS-CoV-2-reactive clonotypes increased from roughly 22 to 38 (not a significant change).

Comments on this clonotype: Its antigen is still unknown.

The sample's treatment: roughly 11-day PBMC culture with coronavirus spike peptide pools or control peptides (ViraFEST assay). Investigators obtained the unexposed donor's CD4+ T cells before the COVID-19 pandemic (2011-2018). Scientists separated out CD4+ T cells through negative selection following 10 days in culture. Oncomine TCR Beta short-read sequencing was applied to DNA from cultured CD4+ T cells. CD4+ T cells were cultured, and genomic DNA was extracted from them. TCRdb used MiXCR to reprocess the PCR reads, holding one entry per CDR3 protein. The table lists around 10,000 distinct CDR3 sequences, under 40% of them singletons, with roughly 27% in the top ten. Germline V gene data show CDR1 as KGHSH and CDR2 as LQKENI. The CDR3 consists of 17 residues. V trimming: 5 bases; J trimming: 2 bases; junction bases outside the gene matches: 9.

J is TRBJ2-7 and V is TRBV18; 13 nucleotides align to TRBD2. The clonotype originates from a human donor in good health. The sequencing sample was made of CD4+ T cells from blood, cultured in vitro. CDR3 DNA sequence: TGTGCCAGCTCAGGACTAGCGGGGGCACCAGACGCCTACGAGCAGTACTTC. This sequence encodes CASSGLAGAPDAYEQYF.